This T cell receptor (beta chain) was retrieved from a study of healthy donors' naive CD4 and CD8 T cells. Study-wide results and caveats: Possible naive T cell homeostatic proliferation bias remained unaddressed.

Concerning this clonotype: Its antigen is unidentified.

A linear amplification protocol produced the TCR libraries from about 510 ng of total RNA. Authors' processing steps: Under 80,000 TCR alpha transcripts were sequenced from about 5 healthy donors. TCRdb used MiXCR to reprocess the reads, holding one entry per CDR3 protein. The authors' filters were not applied to this entry. The sample records approximately 180,000 distinct CDR3 sequences, around 74% being singletons. The sequence came from a pool of human donors in good health; the sample pools cells from several healthy donors. The sample consisted of naive CD4+ and CD8+ T cells sorted from blood, pooled from several donors.

The CDR3 nucleotides are TGCAGCGTCCCAGGCGTGTTGCTTAACAATGAGCAGTTCTTC. It encodes CSVPGVLLNNEQFF. The chain links TRBV29-1 to TRBJ2-1, with D unclear. The CDR3 contains 14 residues. Per the germline V gene, CDR1 is SQVTM and CDR2 is ANQGSEA. V was shortened by 6 bases and J by 5 bases, with 17 bases between the two germline ends.